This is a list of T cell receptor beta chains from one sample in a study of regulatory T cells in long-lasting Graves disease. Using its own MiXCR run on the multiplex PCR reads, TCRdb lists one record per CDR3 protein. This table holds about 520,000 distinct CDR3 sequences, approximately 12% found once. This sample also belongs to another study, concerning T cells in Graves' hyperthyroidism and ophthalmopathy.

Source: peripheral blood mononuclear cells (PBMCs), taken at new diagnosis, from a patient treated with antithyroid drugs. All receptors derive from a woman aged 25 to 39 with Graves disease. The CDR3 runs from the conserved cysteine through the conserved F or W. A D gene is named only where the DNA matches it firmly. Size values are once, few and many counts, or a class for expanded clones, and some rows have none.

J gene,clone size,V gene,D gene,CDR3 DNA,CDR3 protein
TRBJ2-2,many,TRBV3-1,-,TGTGCCAGCAGCCCCACTTGGATGCGCACCGGGGAGCTGTTTTTT,CASSPTWMRTGELFF
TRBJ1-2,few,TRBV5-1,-,TGCGCCAGCAGCTTGGCCCCCCCATCAAACGGCTACACCTTC,CASSLAPPSNGYTF
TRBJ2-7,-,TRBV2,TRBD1,TGTGCCAGCAATCCCGCCCGGACAGGTGGATTTGAGCAGTACTTC,CASNPARTGGFEQYF
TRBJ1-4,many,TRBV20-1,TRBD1,TGCAGTGCTAGTGTACGGGGACAGGGGAATGAAAAACTGTTTTTT,CSASVRGQGNEKLFF
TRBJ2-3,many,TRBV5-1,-,TGCGCCAGCAGCTTGGCTTTCGGAGGGGCGAGGAGAGATACGCAGTATTTT,CASSLAFGGARRDTQYF
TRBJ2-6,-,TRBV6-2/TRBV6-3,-,TGTGCCAGCTGCTTGGCGTATGGGGCCAACGTCCTGACTTTC,CASCLAYGANVLTF
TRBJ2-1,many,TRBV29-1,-,TGCAGCGTTGACACCAGGGGAAACAATGAGCAGTTCTTC,CSVDTRGNNEQFF
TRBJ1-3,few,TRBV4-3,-,TGCGCCAGCAGCCAAGAAGGGCCCGGGAACTTTGGAAACACCATATATTTT,CASSQEGPGNFGNTIYF
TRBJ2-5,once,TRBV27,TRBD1,TGTGCCAGCAGTCTCCGGGACAGTAACCCTTACGAGACCCAGTACTTC,CASSLRDSNPYETQYF
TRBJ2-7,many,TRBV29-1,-,TGCAGCGTTGAGCTTGGATCCTACGAGCAGTACTTC,CSVELGSYEQYF
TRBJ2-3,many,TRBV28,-,TGTGCCAGCAGCCCTTACGACTACGAGGGCCCAGATACGCAGTATTTT,CASSPYDYEGPDTQYF
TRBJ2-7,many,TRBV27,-,TGTGCCAGCAGTTCGGGACGGCGTTCCTACGAGCAGTACTTC,CASSSGRRSYEQYF
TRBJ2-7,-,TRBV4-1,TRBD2,TGCGCCAGCAGCGATATAGCGGGAGGGCCTCACGAGCAGTACTTC,CASSDIAGGPHEQYF
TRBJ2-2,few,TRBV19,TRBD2,TGTGCCAGTAGTCTGGTGCGCGGGAGTCCCGGGGAGCTGTTTTTT,CASSLVRGSPGELFF
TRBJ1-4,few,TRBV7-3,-,TGTGCCAGCGTTTATGAAAAACTGTTTTTT,CASVYEKLFF
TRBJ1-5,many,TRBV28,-,TGTGCCAGCAGTTTTTGGGGCCGAACGTTGAATCAGCCCCAGCATTTT,CASSFWGRTLNQPQHF
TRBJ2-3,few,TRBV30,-,TGTGCCTGGAGACCACAGGGAAGCACAGATACGCAGTATTTT,CAWRPQGSTDTQYF
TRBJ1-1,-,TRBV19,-,TGTGCCAGTAGGAATCGAGGGGGAGTGGGTGAAGCTTTCTTT,CASRNRGGVGEAFF
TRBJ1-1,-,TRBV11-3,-,TGTGCCAGCAGCCGGGGGCGCGGAGCTTTCTTT,CASSRGRGAFF
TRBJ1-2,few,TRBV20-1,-,TGCAGTGCTAGAGGGGGGACTAACTATGGCTACACCTTC,CSARGGTNYGYTF
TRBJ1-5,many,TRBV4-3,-,TGCGCCAGCAGCCAAGTCGAAGGGCGTCAGCCCCAGCATTTT,CASSQVEGRQPQHF
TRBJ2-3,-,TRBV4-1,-,TGCGCCAGCAGCCAACGGCAGGCGTCTAGCACAGATACGCAGTATTTT,CASSQRQASSTDTQYF
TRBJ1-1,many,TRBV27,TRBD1,TGTGCCAGCAGGCCTCCGGGGGGCAGGGGGCGGATCACTGAAGCTTTCTTT,CASRPPGGRGRITEAFF
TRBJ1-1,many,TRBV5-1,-,TGCGCCAGCAGCAAGACACGGGATGAAGCTTTCTTT,CASSKTRDEAFF
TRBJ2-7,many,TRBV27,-,TGTGCCAGCGGCGAACCCGGACTGAGCTCCTACGAGCAGTACTTC,CASGEPGLSSYEQYF
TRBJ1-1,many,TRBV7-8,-,TGTGCCAGCAGCGTCGCCGGGACAAAGATGAACACTGAAGCTTTCTTT,CASSVAGTKMNTEAFF
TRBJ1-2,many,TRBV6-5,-,TGTGCCAGCAGTTACTCTCGTTTTAGCTCCTCTAACTATGGCTACACCTTC,CASSYSRFSSSNYGYTF
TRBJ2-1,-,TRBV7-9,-,TGTGCCAGCAGCTTAGGAGCGTTAGACTCCTACAATGAGCAGTTCTTC,CASSLGALDSYNEQFF
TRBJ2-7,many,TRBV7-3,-,TGTGCCAGCAGCTACAATAGTCAAGGCGAGCAGTACTTC,CASSYNSQGEQYF
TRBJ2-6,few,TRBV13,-,TGTGCCAGTCACACGTATTCTGGGGCCAACGTCCTGACTTTC,CASHTYSGANVLTF
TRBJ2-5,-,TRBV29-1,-,TGCAGCGTTGAGTCCAGCCAAGAGACCCAGTACTTC,CSVESSQETQYF
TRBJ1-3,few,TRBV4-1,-,TGCGCCAGCAGCCAACCGGGACGCAAAGGAAACACCATATATTTT,CASSQPGRKGNTIYF
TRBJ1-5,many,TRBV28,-,TGTGCCAGCAGTTTCGACCAGGCCCAGGCATACCAGCCCCAGCATTTT,CASSFDQAQAYQPQHF
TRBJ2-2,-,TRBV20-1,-,TGCAGTGCCCCAGGCGGGGGCGCAGGCGGGGAGCTGTTTTTT,CSAPGGGAGGELFF
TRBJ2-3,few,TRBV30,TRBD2,TGTGCCTGGCAGCTCTGGACTAGCGGGAGGGCGCGGGCCCTCACAGATACGCAGTATTTT,CAWQLWTSGRARALTDTQYF
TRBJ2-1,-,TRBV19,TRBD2,TGTGGGGCGGGGGGCAGCTCCTACAATGAGCAGTTCTTC,CGAGGSSYNEQFF
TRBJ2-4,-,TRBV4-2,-,TGTGCCAGCAGCCAAGACTCCCAAGTCGGGCCTTCCATTCAGTACTTC,CASSQDSQVGPSIQYF
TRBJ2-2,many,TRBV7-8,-,TGTGCCAGCAGCGTACAAGAGGGCGGGGAGCTGTTTTTT,CASSVQEGGELFF
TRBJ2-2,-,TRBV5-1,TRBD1,TGCGCCAGCAGCATAGGGACAGGGGGCAGCGGGGAGCTGTTTTTT,CASSIGTGGSGELFF
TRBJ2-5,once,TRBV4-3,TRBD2,TGCGCCAGCCAGCGCGGGAGGGCCCTCGGGGAGACCCAGTACTTC,CASQRGRALGETQYF
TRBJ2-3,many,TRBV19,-,TGTGCCAGTAGTCCTCAACAATTACTCAGCACAGATACGCAGTATTTT,CASSPQQLLSTDTQYF
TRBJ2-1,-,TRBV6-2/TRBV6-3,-,TGTGCCAGCAGTTATCGGTGGGGAGAGCAGTTCTTC,CASSYRWGEQFF
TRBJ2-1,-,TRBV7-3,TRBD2,TGTGCCAGCAGTCTGTGGCCTAGCGGGATAAATGAGCAGTTCTTC,CASSLWPSGINEQFF
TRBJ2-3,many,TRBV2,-,TGTGCCAGCAACGCGGGGGCGGGATTGCCCACAGATACGCAGTATTTT,CASNAGAGLPTDTQYF
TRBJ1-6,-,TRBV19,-,TGTGCCAGTAGTATACTCCGGGGACACTCAAGGACGTCCTATAATTCACCCCTCCACTTT,CASSILRGHSRTSYNSPLHF
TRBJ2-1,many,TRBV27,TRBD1,TGTGCCAGCAGTTCCCGGACAGGGAGCTCCTACAATGAGCAGTTCTTC,CASSSRTGSSYNEQFF
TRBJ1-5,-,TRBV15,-,TGTGCCACCAGCAGGGATCAACGGGATCAGCCCCAGCATTTT,CATSRDQRDQPQHF
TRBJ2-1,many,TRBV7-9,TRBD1,TGTGCCAGCAGCACGACCGGGACAGGTTCAAATGAGCAGTTCTTC,CASSTTGTGSNEQFF
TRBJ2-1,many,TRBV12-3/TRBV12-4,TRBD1,TGTGCCAGCAGCCGGGACAGGGTCTCGAATGAGCAGTTCTTC,CASSRDRVSNEQFF
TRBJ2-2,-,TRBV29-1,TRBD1,TGCAGCGGTATGACAGGGTGGAGTGTGTTTTTT,CSGMTGWSVFF
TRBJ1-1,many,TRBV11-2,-,TGTGCCAGCAGCTTAATGGCGGGCATGAACACTGAAGCTTTCTTT,CASSLMAGMNTEAFF
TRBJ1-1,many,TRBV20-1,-,TGCAGTGCTAGAGACCCTTTTCTTTCCTGGGGGGGAGAAGCTTTCTTT,CSARDPFLSWGGEAFF
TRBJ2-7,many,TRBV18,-,TGTGCCAGCTCACTTTCGTTTGGGGACGAGCAGTACTTC,CASSLSFGDEQYF